The 11 T cell receptor beta chains given below trace back to one sample, sequenced in a study of blood T cell repertoires in COVID-19. Only in-frame clones appear in the TCRdb table, and some are missing; sequencing was by immunoSEQ multiplex PCR. The table lists about 220,000 clones, 75% to 90% of them singletons, with about 3% in the top ten. Sequenced input: PBMCs or T cells enriched from blood (not recorded which). All receptors come from a young woman in a cohort exposed to, infected with or recovered from COVID-19 (not recorded which).

The chain has TRBV28 and TRBJ2-6; the match to TRBD1 covers 7 bases. Germline CDR1 MDHEN, CDR2 SYDVKM. Germline trimming cut 5 bases from V and 2 bases from J; bases unmatched to any gene: 3. This CDR3 is 15 amino acids long. CDR3 in amino acids: CASSRQGAGANVLTF. The CDR3 bases are TGTGCCAGCAGTCGTCAGGGGGCTGGGGCCAACGTCCTGACTTTC.

The chain is built from TRBV5-5 and TRBJ2-2, with 7 bases matching TRBD2. This CDR3 comprises 19 residues. Unmatched junction bases numbered 14, after V lost 0 bases and J lost 3 bases. Per the germline V gene, CDR1 is SGHKS and CDR2 is YYEKEE (reference sequence). DNA for the CDR3: TGTGCCAGCAGCTTGGAGTCTTTCGTGTCAGGGAGGGACACCGGGGAGCTGTTTTTT. Amino acid sequence: CASSLESFVSGRDTGELFF.

This chain uses TRBV12-5 with TRBJ2-1; a possible D gene is TRBD2 (6 bases). Trimming removed 9 bases from V and 1 base from J, with 13 bases in between. Germline CDR1 is LGHNT and CDR2 is FRNRAP. The CDR3 has 14 residues. CDR3 sequence: CASSGTESYNEQFF. CDR3 DNA sequence: TGTGCTAGCTCCGGGACTGAATCCTACAATGAGCAGTTCTTC.

J is TRBJ2-5 and V is TRBV28; D gene uncertain. Between the trimmed V and J ends, which lost 6 bases and 9 bases, there was a span of 11 bases. Germline loops: CDR1 MDHEN, CDR2 SYDVKM. The CDR3 sequence is 11 residues long. DNA of the CDR3: TGTGCCAGCAGCTCCGGTGTGGCCCAGTACTTC. It translates to CASSSGVAQYF. The whole variable domain, remainder taken from reference TRBV28 and TRBJ2-5, is DVKVTQSSRYLVKRTGEKVFLECVQDMDHENMFWYRQDPGLGLRLIYFSYDVKMKEKGDIPEGYSVSREKKERFSLILESASTNQTSMYLCASSSGVAQYFGPGTRLLVL.

This clone has only one observation. J is TRBJ1-1 and V is TRBV5-1; TRBD1 is a possible D gene (5 bases). The V and J ends lost 4 bases and 4 bases respectively, with 14 bases between them. CDR1 and CDR2 (germline): SGHRS, YFSETQ. The CDR3 extends over 14 amino acids. The CDR3 region has the DNA TGCGCCAGCAGCGTGGGACCGGGGGGCACTGAAGCTTTCTTT. It is translated as CASSVGPGGTEAFF.

The J gene is TRBJ1-5, the V gene TRBV6-5, with D maybe TRBD1 (5 bases). CDR1 is MNHEY and CDR2 is SVGAGI in the germline V gene. Deletions cut 2 bases from V and 5 bases from J, with 10 bases between. This CDR3 has 14 amino acids. Here the CDR3 DNA reads TGTGCCAGCAGTTACGGGTCGGGGGATCAGCCCCAGCATTTT. Protein: CASSYGSGDQPQHF.

V and J are TRBV18 and TRBJ2-2; 11 nucleotides align to TRBD2. From germline, CDR1 is KGHSH and CDR2 LQKENI. J gave up 7 bases and V 4 bases, and 5 bases lay outside the gene matches. The CDR3 has 15 amino acids. For the CDR3, the DNA is TGTGCCAGCTCACGACTAGCGGGATCTAGCGGGGAGCTGTTTTTT. It encodes CASSRLAGSSGELFF. Together with reference TRBV18 and TRBJ2-2, the CDR3 gives the full variable domain: NAGVMQNPRHLVRRRGQEARLRCSPMKGHSHVYWYRQLPEEGLKFMVYLQKENIIDESGMPKERFSAEFPKEGPSILRIQQVVRGDSAAYFCASSRLAGSSGELFFGEGSRLTVL.

Regarding this clone: Distinct nucleotide sequences in the sample also encode this CDR3. The CDR3 protein is CASSLTPNTEAFF. The CDR3 DNA reads as TGCGCCAGCAGCTTGACTCCGAACACTGAAGCTTTCTTT. V is TRBV5-1 and J is TRBJ1-1; D uncertain. CDR3 length: 13 residues. V lost 1 base to trimming and J lost 1 base, with 5 bases between them. CDR1 and CDR2 (germline): SGHRS, YFSETQ.

The CDR3 DNA follows: TGTGCCAGCAGCTTGCTAGCGGGGGAATTATACAATGAGCAGTTCTTC. Residues: CASSLLAGELYNEQFF. This chain joins TRBV7-2 and TRBJ2-1; 10 bases match TRBD2. The CDR3 is made up of 16 amino acids. The V and J ends lost 3 bases and 4 bases, in that order; junction bases with no gene match: 6. Per germline, CDR1 SGHTA and CDR2 FQGNSA.

V and J are TRBV18 and TRBJ1-1; TRBD1 matches at 8 bases. The CDR3 has 15 amino acids. V lost 2 bases and J lost 0; bases outside the gene matches: 2. Germline V gene data show CDR1 as KGHSH and CDR2 as LQKENI. The CDR3 sequence: CASSPLGQVNTEAFF. CDR3 bases: TGTGCCAGCTCACCATTGGGACAGGTGAACACTGAAGCTTTCTTT.

The V call is TRBV6-4, the J call TRBJ1-1; D call uncertain. Per germline, CDR1 MRHNA and CDR2 SNTAGT. V was pared by 3 bases and J by 3 bases, with 11 bases between. This CDR3 has 14 amino acids. This chain's CDR3 is CASSEGPEDTEAFF. The CDR3 nucleotides are TGTGCCAGCAGTGAAGGGCCGGAGGACACTGAAGCTTTCTTT.